This record concerns one T cell receptor beta chain sequence. This clone turned up a few times. The target of this receptor is not known. Base quality data are lacking; no much larger clone is found one base away. This sample is drawn from a study of cytomegalovirus exposure and HLA in healthy donors (TCRdb year 2017). Background on the whole study: In an earlier analysis of 587 of the donors, about 260 Gb of sequence data and 100 million or so unique TCR beta sequences from 180 million or so T cells were reported. Approximately 310 gigabases of sequencing data and 70 million to 85 million unique TCR sequences were included in an early release covering around 600 HLA-typed donors. Of the 300 to 500 genotyped donors, 75% to 85% were placed in the genetic ancestry cluster associated with self-reported Caucasian donors. The study aimed to test whether cataloging public T cell receptors could reveal signatures of past pathogen exposure. The study used immunosequencing to profile the T cell repertoires of approximately 630 subjects and linked those repertoires to cytomegalovirus serostatus. Along with the approximately 620-subject first cohort, a separate validation cohort of about 110 different subjects was used. To predict cytomegalovirus infection status, the study brought together high-throughput TCR immunosequencing, statistical association of individual TCRs with disease status, and machine learning. In a later analysis, previously published TCR beta repertoires from 500 to 750 donors were re-analyzed and high-resolution HLA genotyping was added so that TCR occurrence patterns could be studied. The later analysis used no new phenotypic data to find candidate immune exposures, relying instead on TCR beta sequences and their occurrence across donors. An earlier analysis of some 500 of the donors used high-throughput TCR beta sequencing to judge whether each TCR beta V gene segment behaved as functional or pseudogenic. Donor age, sex, ethnicity and CMV serostatus were compiled alongside the repertoire data. A later genetic analysis took genome-wide SNP genotypes for about 55% of the roughly 700 donors and used that subset as a discovery cohort. All discovery cohort repertoires had been generated using a single sequencing platform. Both class I and class II loci were covered by HLA typing, at four-digit resolution. Typing coverage differed by locus: A, B, C, DRB1 and DQB1 were typed in roughly 620-640 donors, DQA1 in roughly 500, DPA1 in 600 to 610, and DPB1 in just under 490. About five DR-DQ haplotypes were treated as single units for association and clustering because of strong linkage in the cohort. Among 398 genotyped donors of the cohort, an average of around 240,000 unique TCR beta nucleotide sequences were sequenced per donor, approximately 20% of them non-productive.

Library preparation was by the immunoSEQ multiplex PCR assay. For the multiplex PCR, a mixture combining 60 forward primers for TCR Vbeta segments and 13 reverse primers for TCR Jbeta segments was used. A multiplex PCR assay on genomic DNA amplified the CDR3 region of rearranged TCR beta genes. The amplified TCR beta libraries were sequenced on the Illumina HiSeq System as 87-base-pair reads. On the authors' methods: A later analysis counted about 80 million unique TCR beta chains across the roughly 700 repertoires, and some 11 million of these chains were shared by at least two donors. Raw reads were error-corrected and collapsed into unique sequences with a nearest-neighbor algorithm that merged closely related sequences to remove PCR and sequencing errors. Alignment of CDR3 sequences to IMGT reference sequences was used to assign V, D and J gene segments. For a sequence to be retained, a match of at least six nucleotides was required to both a V gene segment and a J gene segment. Rearrangements were called productive when the CDR3 lacked stop codons and stayed in frame with V and J; all others were non-productive. Following IMGT convention, CDR3 was defined as the stretch from the second conserved V-encoded cysteine up to the conserved J-encoded phenylalanine. In an earlier analysis of around 570 of the donors, sequences lacking an unambiguous match to a single V gene segment were excluded. In an earlier analysis of some 590 of the donors, a V segment was called functional when productive rearrangements were above 56.7%, and segregating when the standard deviation between donors exceeded 5%. A statistical classification framework was built to diagnose cytomegalovirus status from the catalog of TCR beta chain sequences. In a later analysis, V and J genes were assigned by comparing TCR nucleotide sequences against IMGT/GENE-DB human TR gene sequences. A later analysis assigned CDR3 sequences and most-parsimonious VDJ recombination scenarios with the TCRdist pipeline. In a later analysis, every TCR beta chain was defined by the combination of its CDR3 amino acid sequence and its V-gene family, and reads without a unique V-gene family were dropped. In a later analysis, around 600 highly shared, low-generation-probability nucleotide sequences were removed to address suspected cross-contamination and a sequencing artifact. For each public chain, a later analysis derived a clonal expansion index from normalized ranks of inferred template counts within each repertoire. In a later analysis, generation probabilities were computed using a VDJ recombination model fitted to out-of-frame rearrangements, and the results were checked against IGoR. A later analysis scored TCR-TCR, TCR-HLA and TCR-CMV co-occurrence with hypergeometric tests, applying a repertoire-size bias correction to TCR pairs. A later analysis estimated false discovery rates by permuting HLA or CMV assignments 20 times. A later analysis grouped co-occurring TCRs with DBSCAN, adding TCRdist sequence similarity when clustering within HLA-allele-positive subsets. Repertoires with fewer than 30,000 or more than 120,000 public chains, plus five repertoires with anomalous nucleotide sharing, were excluded from co-occurrence clustering. TCRdb re-hosts the immuneACCESS table, in-frame sequences only. Its copies lack some clones; in the studies checked, an unresolved V gene accounts for under half of them, and the cause for the rest is not known. V and J calls and clone size are as listed in that table; D and trimming were resolved from the DNA. Recorded for this sample are under 200,000 clones; approximately 86% of them occurred a single time. Together, the top ten hold under 2.5% of the sample.

The CDR3, from cysteine to phenylalanine, totals 11 residues. Only the CDR3 portion is preserved as DNA: 33 bases, with reading frame beginning at the first base. According to the germline V gene (reference sequence), CDR1 reads SEHNR and CDR2 reads FQNEAQ. At the junction V is shortened by 5 bases and J by 6 bases, with 7 bases in between. The cohort was made up of about 610 healthy bone marrow donors. Cohort members were all nominally healthy when sampled, although unrecorded immune exposures were likely present. The donor was CMV seronegative and belonged to the group of roughly 330 seronegative cohort members. Each donor provided a peripheral blood sample, and peripheral blood mononuclear cells were used for TCR beta sequencing. The Qiagen DNeasy Blood Extraction Kit was used to extract genomic DNA from the blood cell samples. What the authors observed across the whole study: Compared with equally common non-associated chains, HLA-associated TCR beta chains in a later analysis were more clonally expanded and had lower generation probabilities. Because counts were too low, 15 to 20 rarely observed V segments, including chromosome 9 orphons, were excluded from the earlier analysis of under 650 of the donors. Cytomegalovirus status was reported to be diagnosed by the classifier with high specificity and sensitivity in both the original and validation cohorts. Linkage disequilibrium might explain the correlated functional status among segregating V segments, but an unknown experimental factor could not be ruled out. A total of fewer than 200 TCR beta chains were listed by the study as associated with cytomegalovirus. An earlier analysis of approximately 600 of the donors showed that most TCR beta V segments appeared in productive rearrangements either about 87% or about 30% of the time, which broadly matched IMGT annotations. In a later analysis, TCR association rates were found to vary across HLA loci, with the most associated TCRs seen for DRB1 alleles and the fewest for HLA-C alleles. At a false discovery rate of 0.05, a later analysis linked around 15,000 TCR beta sequences to specific HLA alleles. For the cohort, immune exposure information was limited to CMV serostatus. Some IMGT-functional V segments, including TRBV6-2 and TRBV6-3, could not be distinguished by the 87-base-pair reads and were therefore excluded. Because some donors lacked HLA typing at each locus, the association tests relied only on the typed subset. A later genetic analysis reported fewer N-insertions in productive TCRs among donors in an Asian-associated ancestry cluster than the roughly 690-donor mean. According to the authors, the approach could potentially be generalized to other disease states and immunological phenotypes. According to a later analysis, most CMV-associated TCR beta chains appeared to be HLA-restricted, and the HLA associations seemed to be driven largely by CMV exposure. According to a later analysis, parvovirus B19, influenza, CMV and Epstein-Barr virus appeared linked to several top co-occurrence clusters. In a later genetic analysis, a missense DCLRE1C variant was associated with V-gene and J-gene trimming of TCR beta chains, and the association was replicated in an independent cohort. When HLA alleles, especially DR and DQ, strongly co-occurred, attributing TCR associations to individual alleles was difficult. A further reported finding was that TCR beta sequences accurately predicted the HLA-A and HLA-B alleles for most subjects in the first cohort. A cluster of highly shared sequence variants was judged likely to be a technical artifact of the sequencing pipeline. In vitro tests confirmed that three of the cytomegalovirus-associated TCR beta chains recognize cytomegalovirus antigens. Most TCR sequences were seen in very few donors, while some public TCRs were found in many individuals. Only TCR beta chains were sequenced in this cohort, and the absence of alpha or paired-chain data limited detectable features. The presence/absence analyses assumed that sequencing depth was roughly uniform across donors, and that assumption may not be true.

Sequencing used PBMCs. The clonotype comes from a woman in her late teens or twenties in good health and CMV-seronegative. The chain is made from TRBV7-9 and TRBJ1-1, with a weak D call of TRBD1 (5 bases match). The nucleotides are TGTGCCAGCAGCCGGACATCTGAAGCTTTCTTT. This yields the protein CASSRTSEAFF.